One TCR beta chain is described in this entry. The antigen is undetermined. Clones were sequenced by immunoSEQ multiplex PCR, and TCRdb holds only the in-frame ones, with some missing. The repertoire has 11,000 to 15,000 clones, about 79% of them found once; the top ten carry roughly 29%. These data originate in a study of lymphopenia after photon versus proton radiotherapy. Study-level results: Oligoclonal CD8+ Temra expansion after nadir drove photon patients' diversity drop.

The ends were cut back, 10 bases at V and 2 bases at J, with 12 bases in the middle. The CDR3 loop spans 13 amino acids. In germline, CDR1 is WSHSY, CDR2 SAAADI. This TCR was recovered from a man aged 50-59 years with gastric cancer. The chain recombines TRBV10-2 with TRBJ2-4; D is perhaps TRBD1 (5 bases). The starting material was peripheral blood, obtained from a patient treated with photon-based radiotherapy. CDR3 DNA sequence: TGCGCCACGTCGGCAGGGACCAAAAACATTCAGTACTTC. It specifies CATSAGTKNIQYF.